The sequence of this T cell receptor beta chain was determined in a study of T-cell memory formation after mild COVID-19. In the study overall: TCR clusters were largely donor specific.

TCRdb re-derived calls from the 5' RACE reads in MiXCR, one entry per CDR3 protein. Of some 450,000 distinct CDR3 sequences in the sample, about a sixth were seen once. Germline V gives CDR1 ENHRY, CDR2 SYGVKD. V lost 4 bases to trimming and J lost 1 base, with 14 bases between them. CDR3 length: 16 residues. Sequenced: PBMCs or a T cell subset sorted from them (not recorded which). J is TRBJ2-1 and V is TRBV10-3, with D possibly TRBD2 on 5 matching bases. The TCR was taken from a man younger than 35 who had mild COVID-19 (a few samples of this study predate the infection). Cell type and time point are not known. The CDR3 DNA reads TGTGCCATCAGTGTAGGACTCCAGAGTTCCTACAATGAGCAGTTCTTC. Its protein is CAISVGLQSSYNEQFF.